These T cell receptor beta chains were read from a single sample in a study of blood T cells in healthy people across ages. TCRdb fed the 5' RACE reads into MiXCR, producing one record per CDR3 protein. The repertoire holds about 630,000 distinct CDR3 sequences, with around a fifth as singletons. The sequencing sample was made of blood. The receptors shown here come from a man between 70 and 80 years old in good health. CDR3s include the opening cysteine and the closing phenylalanine or tryptophan. Each record gives: J gene, V gene, CDR3 length, CDR3 protein.

TRBJ2-1 | TRBV28 | 16 | CASRLGGLGAYNEQFF
TRBJ2-5 | TRBV11-1 | 17 | CASSPRDRGSSQETQYF
TRBJ2-7 | TRBV4-1 | 12 | CASSPPGPEQYF
TRBJ2-1 | TRBV11-2 | 14 | CASSKDKSYNEQFF
TRBJ1-5 | TRBV28 | 17 | CASRRPGTGGGNQPQHF
TRBJ2-5 | TRBV12-3/TRBV12-4 | 13 | CASSKGRRETQYF
TRBJ2-5 | TRBV7-9 | 14 | CASSWNAYQETQYF
- | TRBV20-1 | 17 | CSARLTGTLSLYNEQFF
TRBJ2-5 | TRBV6-2/TRBV6-3 | 16 | CASSAPLFSGQETQYF
TRBJ2-5 | TRBV2 | 13 | CAGEGLHEETQYF
- | TRBV13 | 12 | CASSLPAGEQYF
TRBJ2-5 | TRBV7-2 | 15 | CASSRAGTLQETQYF
- | TRBV7-2 | 15 | CASSLWVGESYEQYF
- | TRBV7-2 | 15 | CASSSMGTSGYEQYF
TRBJ1-1 | TRBV11-2 | 20 | CASGPNGRVYSSLYGNEAFF
TRBJ2-1 | TRBV5-6 | 14 | CASSLDRRYNEQFF
- | TRBV20-1 | 14 | CSAKDLTSYNEQFF
- | TRBV5-1 | 15 | CASSLEYGTLYEQYF
TRBJ2-1 | TRBV27 | 12 | CASRGTFNEQFF
TRBJ1-1 | TRBV20-1 | 13 | CSAPVRANTEAFF
TRBJ2-2 | TRBV5-1 | 14 | CASSLRADTGELFF
TRBJ2-7 | TRBV6-2/TRBV6-3 | 15 | CASSLPTGWSWEQYF
TRBJ2-1 | TRBV27 | 15 | CASRLAPSSYNEQFF
TRBJ2-5 | TRBV18 | 13 | CASSPGGGETQYF
TRBJ1-1 | TRBV3-1 | 15 | CASSRNRQGWNEAFF
TRBJ2-2 | TRBV11-2 | 18 | CASRSTLGQGAPTGELFF
TRBJ2-1 | TRBV20-1 | 16 | CSARKPGTSVYNEQFF